These T cell receptor beta chains were read from a single sample in a study of regulatory T cells in long-lasting Graves disease. Each CDR3 protein gets one entry after TCRdb re-called the multiplex PCR reads with MiXCR. The data contain 450,000 to 650,000 distinct CDR3 sequences, roughly a sixth of them singletons. This same sample was also taken into another study, of T cells in Graves' hyperthyroidism and ophthalmopathy.

Sample: peripheral blood mononuclear cells (PBMCs), taken at new diagnosis, from a patient treated with antithyroid drugs. The source is a woman aged 35-65 years with Graves disease. CDR3s include the opening cysteine and the closing phenylalanine or tryptophan. D genes are given only for firm matches.

J gene: TRBJ2-5; D gene: TRBD2; V gene: TRBV2; CDR3 protein: CASSAVGGQETQYF
J gene: TRBJ1-5; D gene: NA; V gene: TRBV7-9; CDR3 protein: CASGVGGAYSNQPQHF
J gene: TRBJ1-6; D gene: NA; V gene: TRBV6-1; CDR3 protein: CASSARREGLFSYNSPLHF
J gene: TRBJ1-1; D gene: NA; V gene: TRBV12-5; CDR3 protein: CASGLRRGEDTEAFF
J gene: TRBJ1-5; D gene: NA; V gene: TRBV5-1; CDR3 protein: CASSLGTPNQPQHF
J gene: TRBJ1-2; D gene: NA; V gene: TRBV12-3/TRBV12-4; CDR3 protein: CASSQTGFGYTF
J gene: TRBJ1-2; D gene: TRBD1; V gene: TRBV12-3/TRBV12-4; CDR3 protein: CASSLEPGQGYGYTF
J gene: TRBJ1-5; D gene: TRBD1; V gene: TRBV20-1; CDR3 protein: CSALLGTGVWQPQHF
J gene: TRBJ2-3; D gene: NA; V gene: TRBV3-1; CDR3 protein: CASSQPPSDTQYF
J gene: TRBJ2-3; D gene: TRBD2; V gene: TRBV30; CDR3 protein: CAWSGLADFTDTQYF
J gene: TRBJ2-7; D gene: TRBD1; V gene: TRBV7-9; CDR3 protein: CASSRDRKLSYEQYF
J gene: TRBJ2-2; D gene: NA; V gene: TRBV19; CDR3 protein: CASSRGAATVRANTGELFF
J gene: TRBJ2-1; D gene: NA; V gene: TRBV9; CDR3 protein: CASSPRGENNEQFF
J gene: TRBJ1-2; D gene: TRBD1; V gene: TRBV2; CDR3 protein: CASSAGQDNYGYTF
J gene: TRBJ2-3; D gene: TRBD2; V gene: TRBV3-1; CDR3 protein: CASSHPLPASGGTTDTQYF
J gene: TRBJ2-1; D gene: TRBD2; V gene: TRBV11-3; CDR3 protein: CASSLGAGGPYEQFF
J gene: TRBJ2-5; D gene: NA; V gene: TRBV3-1; CDR3 protein: CASSLALNQETQYF
J gene: TRBJ1-3; D gene: NA; V gene: TRBV5-1; CDR3 protein: CASSLGTEASGNTIYF
J gene: TRBJ1-5; D gene: TRBD1; V gene: TRBV28; CDR3 protein: CASSLLGQGHQPQHF
J gene: TRBJ2-5; D gene: NA; V gene: TRBV27; CDR3 protein: CASSLSRSETQYF
J gene: TRBJ2-7; D gene: NA; V gene: TRBV15; CDR3 protein: CATSRDSERDYEQYF
J gene: TRBJ2-5; D gene: NA; V gene: TRBV2; CDR3 protein: CASIRVQETQYF
J gene: TRBJ1-4; D gene: NA; V gene: TRBV7-2; CDR3 protein: CASSLDPLGVGATNEKLFF